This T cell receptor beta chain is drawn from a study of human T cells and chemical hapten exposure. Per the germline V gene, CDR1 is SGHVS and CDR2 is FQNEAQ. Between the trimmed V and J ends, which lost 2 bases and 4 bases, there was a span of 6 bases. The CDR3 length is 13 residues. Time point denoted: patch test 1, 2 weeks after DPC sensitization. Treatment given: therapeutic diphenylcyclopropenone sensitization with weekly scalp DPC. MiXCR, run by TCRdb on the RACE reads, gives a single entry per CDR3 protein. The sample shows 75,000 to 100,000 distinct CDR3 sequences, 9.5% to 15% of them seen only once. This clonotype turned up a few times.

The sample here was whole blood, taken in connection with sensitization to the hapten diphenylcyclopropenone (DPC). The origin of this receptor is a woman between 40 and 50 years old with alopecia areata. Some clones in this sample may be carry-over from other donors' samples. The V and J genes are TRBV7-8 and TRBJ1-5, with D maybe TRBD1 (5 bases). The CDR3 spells CASSLQGNQPQHF. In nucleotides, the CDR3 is TGTGCCAGCAGCTTACAGGGAAATCAGCCCCAGCATTTT.